These T cell receptor beta chains were read from a single sample in a study of cytomegalovirus exposure and HLA in healthy donors. Produced via immunoSEQ multiplex PCR; TCRdb's table is partial and in-frame only. The top ten clones hold approximately 0.94% of a sample with about 280,000 clones, over 75% of them seen once. The specimen sequenced was PBMCs. The receptors shown here come from a woman under 30 in good health and CMV-seronegative. CDR3s include the opening cysteine and the closing phenylalanine or tryptophan. Each record gives: J gene, V gene, D gene, clone size, CDR3 protein, CDR3 DNA. A D gene is named only where the DNA matches it firmly. Clone size appears in some rows only: once, few, many, or a class for an expanded clone.

J gene: TRBJ1-1
V gene: TRBV7-8
D gene: -
clone size: -
CDR3 protein: CASSLMGGGNTEAFF
CDR3 DNA: TGTGCCAGCAGCTTAATGGGGGGGGGCAATACTGAAGCTTTCTTT

J gene: TRBJ2-1
V gene: TRBV18
D gene: -
clone size: -
CDR3 protein: CASSTAGPSANEQFF
CDR3 DNA: TGTGCCAGCTCCACGGCAGGGCCTAGCGCCAATGAGCAGTTCTTC

J gene: TRBJ2-1
V gene: TRBV5-6
D gene: TRBD2
clone size: -
CDR3 protein: CASSLEGGRAWYEQFF
CDR3 DNA: TGTGCCAGCAGCTTGGAGGGCGGGAGGGCCTGGTATGAGCAGTTCTTC

J gene: TRBJ2-7
V gene: TRBV7-2
D gene: TRBD2
clone size: -
CDR3 protein: CASSLGLADEQYF
CDR3 DNA: TGTGCCAGCAGCTTAGGACTAGCGGACGAGCAGTACTTC

J gene: TRBJ2-4
V gene: TRBV15
D gene: -
clone size: -
CDR3 protein: CATSRVIGVTPKNIQYF
CDR3 DNA: TGTGCCACCAGCAGAGTTATCGGGGTCACACCCAAAAACATTCAGTACTTC

J gene: TRBJ1-2
V gene: TRBV28
D gene: -
clone size: -
CDR3 protein: CASSPNGGYTF
CDR3 DNA: TGTGCCAGCAGTCCGAACGGTGGCTACACCTTC

J gene: TRBJ1-5
V gene: TRBV4-1
D gene: -
clone size: -
CDR3 protein: CASSQVQFSNQPQHF
CDR3 DNA: TGCGCCAGCAGCCAAGTACAGTTTAGCAATCAGCCCCAGCATTTT

J gene: TRBJ1-1
V gene: TRBV12-5
D gene: -
clone size: -
CDR3 protein: CASGLTPSTGYGMNTEAFF
CDR3 DNA: TGTGCTAGTGGTTTGACCCCCTCGACAGGCTACGGGATGAACACTGAAGCTTTCTTT

J gene: TRBJ2-7
V gene: TRBV19
D gene: TRBD1
clone size: -
CDR3 protein: CASSIGHGQGGLFEQYF
CDR3 DNA: TGTGCCAGTAGTATAGGACATGGACAGGGAGGTCTGTTCGAGCAGTACTTC

J gene: TRBJ1-1
V gene: TRBV29-1
D gene: -
clone size: -
CDR3 protein: CSAVALANTEAFF
CDR3 DNA: TGCAGCGCAGTTGCCCTAGCGAACACTGAAGCTTTCTTT

J gene: TRBJ2-7
V gene: TRBV5-4
D gene: -
clone size: -
CDR3 protein: CASSSDREQYF
CDR3 DNA: TGTGCCAGCAGCAGCGATCGCGAGCAGTACTTC

J gene: TRBJ2-7
V gene: TRBV7-8
D gene: -
clone size: once
CDR3 protein: CASSRPQGGSYEQYF
CDR3 DNA: TGTGCCAGCAGCCGCCCGCAGGGGGGCTCCTACGAGCAGTACTTC

J gene: TRBJ2-7
V gene: TRBV4-2
D gene: -
clone size: -
CDR3 protein: CASSQTDRPYEQYF
CDR3 DNA: TGTGCCAGCAGCCAAACCGACAGACCCTACGAGCAGTACTTC

J gene: TRBJ2-4
V gene: TRBV28
D gene: TRBD2
clone size: -
CDR3 protein: CASGSLRLAASKNIQYF
CDR3 DNA: TGTGCCAGCGGATCCCTAAGACTAGCGGCTTCCAAAAACATTCAGTACTTC

J gene: TRBJ2-3
V gene: TRBV7-2
D gene: -
clone size: once
CDR3 protein: CASRLPPDTQYF
CDR3 DNA: TGTGCCAGCAGACTCCCCCCGGATACGCAGTATTTT

J gene: TRBJ1-1
V gene: TRBV5-1
D gene: -
clone size: -
CDR3 protein: CASGLLGPKGDTEAFF
CDR3 DNA: TGCGCCAGCGGCCTCCTGGGCCCTAAGGGGGACACTGAAGCTTTCTTT

J gene: TRBJ2-3
V gene: TRBV27
D gene: TRBD2
clone size: -
CDR3 protein: CASSPAGVNTQYF
CDR3 DNA: TGTGCCAGCAGTCCAGCGGGAGTGAATACGCAGTATTTT

J gene: TRBJ2-5
V gene: TRBV15
D gene: -
clone size: -
CDR3 protein: CATSRDYPPHGETQYF
CDR3 DNA: TGTGCCACCAGCAGAGATTATCCCCCCCACGGGGAGACCCAGTACTTC

J gene: TRBJ1-1
V gene: TRBV10-2
D gene: -
clone size: -
CDR3 protein: CASRLGGKTEAFF
CDR3 DNA: TGCGCCAGCAGGTTGGGGGGTAAGACTGAAGCTTTCTTT

J gene: TRBJ1-1
V gene: TRBV6-5
D gene: TRBD1
clone size: -
CDR3 protein: CASSYRTGSINTEAFF
CDR3 DNA: TGTGCCAGCAGTTATAGGACAGGGAGCATTAACACTGAAGCTTTCTTT

J gene: TRBJ2-5
V gene: TRBV25-1
D gene: TRBD1
clone size: once
CDR3 protein: CASGTGASINLGTQYF
CDR3 DNA: TGTGCCAGTGGGACAGGTGCCTCTATAAACCTAGGGACCCAGTACTTC

J gene: TRBJ2-7
V gene: TRBV19
D gene: TRBD1
clone size: -
CDR3 protein: CASSTWTGVSGEQYF
CDR3 DNA: TGTGCCAGTAGTACATGGACAGGGGTTAGCGGCGAGCAGTACTTC

J gene: TRBJ1-5
V gene: TRBV28
D gene: -
clone size: once
CDR3 protein: CASMRGQPQHF
CDR3 DNA: TGTGCCAGCATGCGGGGTCAGCCCCAGCATTTT

J gene: TRBJ2-7
V gene: TRBV10-2
D gene: TRBD2
clone size: -
CDR3 protein: CASSDTGGGEQYF
CDR3 DNA: TGCGCCAGCAGTGACACGGGAGGTGGTGAGCAGTACTTC

J gene: TRBJ1-2
V gene: TRBV6-5
D gene: -
clone size: few
CDR3 protein: CASSSTGTDGYTF
CDR3 DNA: TGTGCCAGCAGTTCTACAGGGACCGATGGCTACACCTTC

J gene: TRBJ1-5
V gene: TRBV28
D gene: -
clone size: -
CDR3 protein: CASSFSGSNQPQHF
CDR3 DNA: TGTGCCAGCAGTTTCTCGGGGAGCAATCAGCCCCAGCATTTT

J gene: TRBJ1-4
V gene: TRBV27
D gene: TRBD1
clone size: -
CDR3 protein: CASSGMGQGVGKLFF
CDR3 DNA: TGTGCCAGCAGTGGGATGGGACAGGGAGTCGGAAAACTGTTTTTT

J gene: TRBJ2-7
V gene: TRBV2
D gene: -
clone size: few
CDR3 protein: CASSVEGGWAHEQYF
CDR3 DNA: TGTGCCAGCAGTGTCGAGGGTGGCTGGGCCCACGAGCAGTACTTC

J gene: TRBJ1-1
V gene: TRBV6-6
D gene: TRBD1
clone size: -
CDR3 protein: CASCHLDRVNTEAFF
CDR3 DNA: TGTGCCAGCTGTCATTTGGACAGGGTGAACACTGAAGCTTTCTTT

J gene: TRBJ2-1
V gene: TRBV5-1
D gene: -
clone size: -
CDR3 protein: CASSFRLALYNEQFF
CDR3 DNA: TGCGCCAGCAGCTTTCGGCTAGCGCTCTACAATGAGCAGTTCTTC

J gene: TRBJ2-1
V gene: TRBV7-2
D gene: TRBD2
clone size: -
CDR3 protein: CASSPRTSRLAGEQFF
CDR3 DNA: TGTGCCAGCAGCCCCAGGACTTCGCGACTAGCGGGAGAGCAGTTCTTC

J gene: TRBJ1-4
V gene: TRBV19
D gene: -
clone size: -
CDR3 protein: CASSISRGEKLFF
CDR3 DNA: TGTGCCAGTAGTATTTCGCGGGGTGAAAAACTGTTTTTT

J gene: TRBJ1-5
V gene: TRBV28
D gene: -
clone size: -
CDR3 protein: CASSLTQGSNQPQHF
CDR3 DNA: TGTGCCAGCAGTTTAACTCAGGGAAGCAATCAGCCCCAGCATTTT

J gene: TRBJ1-1
V gene: TRBV28
D gene: -
clone size: -
CDR3 protein: CASSLALSNTEAFF
CDR3 DNA: TGTGCCAGCAGTTTAGCACTATCGAACACTGAAGCTTTCTTT

J gene: TRBJ2-5
V gene: TRBV5-1
D gene: TRBD1
clone size: -
CDR3 protein: CASRGDRGHKETQYF
CDR3 DNA: TGCGCCAGCAGGGGGGACAGGGGGCATAAAGAGACCCAGTACTTC

J gene: TRBJ2-1
V gene: TRBV5-1
D gene: -
clone size: -
CDR3 protein: CASSLKGVSGLEQFF
CDR3 DNA: TGCGCCAGCAGCTTGAAGGGGGTTAGCGGGCTGGAGCAGTTCTTC

J gene: TRBJ2-1
V gene: TRBV9
D gene: TRBD2
clone size: -
CDR3 protein: CASSVGVTSENEQFF
CDR3 DNA: TGTGCCAGCAGCGTAGGGGTGACTAGCGAGAATGAGCAGTTCTTC

J gene: TRBJ2-3
V gene: TRBV27
D gene: TRBD1
clone size: -
CDR3 protein: CASSLFLPDRGISTDTQYF
CDR3 DNA: TGTGCCAGCAGTCTCTTCCTTCCGGACAGGGGGATTTCCACAGATACGCAGTATTTT

J gene: TRBJ2-1
V gene: TRBV28
D gene: -
clone size: -
CDR3 protein: CASSFIGLSWQGRNEQFF
CDR3 DNA: TGTGCCAGCAGTTTTATCGGTCTTAGCTGGCAGGGTCGGAATGAGCAGTTCTTC

J gene: TRBJ2-2
V gene: TRBV13
D gene: -
clone size: -
CDR3 protein: CASSLGPSGATGELFF
CDR3 DNA: TGTGCCAGCAGCTTGGGCCCTTCAGGGGCCACCGGGGAGCTGTTTTTT

J gene: TRBJ2-7
V gene: TRBV10-3
D gene: TRBD2
clone size: -
CDR3 protein: CAISGAGGSYEQYF
CDR3 DNA: TGTGCCATCAGTGGAGCGGGGGGAAGCTACGAGCAGTACTTC

J gene: TRBJ1-2
V gene: TRBV28
D gene: -
clone size: -
CDR3 protein: CASSTEPYGYTF
CDR3 DNA: TGTGCCAGCAGCACAGAGCCGTATGGCTACACCTTC

J gene: TRBJ2-1
V gene: TRBV15
D gene: TRBD2
clone size: -
CDR3 protein: CATSGSGRTNEQFF
CDR3 DNA: TGTGCCACCAGCGGAAGCGGGAGGACCAATGAGCAGTTCTTC

J gene: TRBJ2-7
V gene: TRBV29-1
D gene: -
clone size: -
CDR3 protein: CSVRPGDVYEQYF
CDR3 DNA: TGCAGCGTGAGACCGGGAGACGTCTACGAGCAGTACTTC

J gene: TRBJ1-2
V gene: TRBV2
D gene: TRBD1
clone size: -
CDR3 protein: CASSPGQNYGYTF
CDR3 DNA: TGTGCCAGCAGCCCGGGACAGAACTATGGCTACACCTTC

J gene: TRBJ2-7
V gene: TRBV6-1
D gene: TRBD1
clone size: -
CDR3 protein: CATFGQGPYEQYF
CDR3 DNA: TGTGCCACCTTCGGACAGGGTCCCTACGAGCAGTACTTC

J gene: TRBJ2-7
V gene: TRBV28
D gene: -
clone size: -
CDR3 protein: CASSVTGKSYEQYF
CDR3 DNA: TGTGCCAGCAGTGTGACAGGTAAATCCTACGAGCAGTACTTC

J gene: TRBJ2-7
V gene: TRBV9
D gene: TRBD2
clone size: -
CDR3 protein: CASSVLALAGDYEQYF
CDR3 DNA: TGTGCCAGCAGCGTATTGGCCCTAGCGGGGGACTACGAGCAGTACTTC

J gene: TRBJ2-3
V gene: TRBV9
D gene: -
clone size: -
CDR3 protein: CASSVARSTSTDTQYF
CDR3 DNA: TGTGCCAGCAGCGTAGCTCGTAGTACTAGCACAGATACGCAGTATTTT

J gene: TRBJ2-1
V gene: TRBV9
D gene: TRBD2
clone size: -
CDR3 protein: CASSLRLAGGYNEQFF
CDR3 DNA: TGTGCCAGCAGTCTCCGACTAGCGGGAGGGTACAATGAGCAGTTCTTC

J gene: TRBJ2-5
V gene: TRBV28
D gene: -
clone size: -
CDR3 protein: CASTATGRRNQETQYF
CDR3 DNA: TGTGCCAGCACCGCGACCGGTCGGCGGAATCAAGAGACCCAGTACTTC

J gene: TRBJ2-7
V gene: TRBV2
D gene: -
clone size: -
CDR3 protein: CASSGGLTGREAHEQYF
CDR3 DNA: TGTGCCAGCAGTGGGGGGTTAACGGGCAGGGAGGCCCACGAGCAGTACTTC

J gene: TRBJ2-7
V gene: TRBV6-1
D gene: -
clone size: -
CDR3 protein: CASSGAPGTSIYEQYF
CDR3 DNA: TGTGCCAGCAGTGGGGCTCCCGGGACTTCAATCTACGAGCAGTACTTC

J gene: TRBJ1-3
V gene: TRBV9
D gene: -
clone size: -
CDR3 protein: CASSVSRSSGNTIYF
CDR3 DNA: TGTGCCAGCAGCGTATCAAGGAGCTCTGGAAACACCATATATTTT

J gene: TRBJ2-5
V gene: TRBV5-4
D gene: TRBD2
clone size: -
CDR3 protein: CASSTGTIVRETQYF
CDR3 DNA: TGTGCCAGCAGTACCGGGACTATCGTCCGAGAGACCCAGTACTTC

J gene: TRBJ1-4
V gene: TRBV27
D gene: -
clone size: -
CDR3 protein: CASRKAGAGEKLFF
CDR3 DNA: TGTGCCAGCAGGAAGGCAGGGGCCGGTGAAAAACTGTTTTTT

J gene: TRBJ2-3
V gene: TRBV9
D gene: -
clone size: -
CDR3 protein: CASSVAGQGIVGTDTQYF
CDR3 DNA: TGTGCCAGCAGCGTAGCGGGCCAGGGGATAGTGGGCACAGATACGCAGTATTTT

J gene: TRBJ2-7
V gene: TRBV7-2
D gene: -
clone size: once
CDR3 protein: CASSVSTRGGQYF
CDR3 DNA: TGTGCCAGCAGCGTATCGACTAGGGGCGGGCAGTACTTC

J gene: TRBJ2-1
V gene: TRBV10-3
D gene: TRBD2
clone size: -
CDR3 protein: CAISGGRDNEQFF
CDR3 DNA: TGTGCCATCAGTGGCGGGAGGGACAATGAGCAGTTCTTC